The clone carrying this T cell receptor (beta chain) was counted ten times or more. What it binds is not known. Blood genomic DNA input for TRB amplification was roughly 250-500 ng. This CDR3 contains 18 residues. V trimming: 0 bases; J trimming: 0 bases; junction bases outside the gene matches: 10. The V gene's germline CDR1 is SGHDT and CDR2 YYEEEE. This record belongs to a study of T and B cells in COVID-19 patients. Study summary: Most of the 20 active-infection patients had comorbidities associated with unfavorable COVID-19 outcome.

TRB rearrangements were amplified by multiplex PCR with BIOMED2 TRB-A/B primers. One entry per CDR3 protein results from TCRdb running MiXCR on the multiplex PCR reads. This sample has roughly 13,000 distinct CDR3 sequences, with about 25% found just once. Overall study findings and caveats: Highly clonal in active COVID-19, TRB repertoires exceeded healthy-donor diversity and richness at recovery. Patients with COVID-19 reportedly showed strongly skewed T cell receptor beta variable and joining gene usage. Few blood samples existed from mildly ill patients during symptoms or early in severe cases.

The V gene is TRBV5-6, the J gene TRBJ2-5, with 8 bases that match TRBD2. The specimen sequenced was blood. The TCR comes from a human donor who had recovered from COVID-19. The CDR3, as DNA: TGTGCCAGCAGCTTGGCCCTGTCAGGCGGGGGGTACCAAGAGACCCAGTACTTC. It translates to CASSLALSGGGYQETQYF.